Presented here are 20 T cell receptor beta chains from one specimen sequenced in a study of OX40 agonist ivuxolimab in advanced cancers. Sequencing used immunoSEQ multiplex PCR; TCRdb keeps in-frame clones, though not all of them. In the table there are some 100,000 clones, over 75% of which are singletons. The material was CD4+ or CD8+ T cells sorted from blood, obtained in a trial of the OX40 agonist ivuxolimab. The source of these receptors is an adult with an advanced solid tumor such as melanoma, head and neck, liver or kidney cancer.

J is TRBJ2-2 and V is TRBV6-1; TRBD2 matches at 15 bases. V was clipped by 3 bases and J by 4 bases; unmatched bases: 6. The CDR3 totals 18 residues. CDR1 and CDR2 from the germline V gene are MNHNS and SASEGT. CDR3 sequence: CASSDPGLAGGVTGELFF. The CDR3 DNA reads TGTGCCAGCAGTGACCCGGGACTAGCGGGAGGCGTCACCGGGGAGCTGTTTTTT.

The chain recombines TRBV4-1 with TRBJ2-5; D remains unclear. CDR3 size: 18 residues. Germline CDR1 is MGHRA and CDR2 is YSYEKL. V was cut by 0 bases and J by 4 bases, with 21 bases left in between. The CDR3 reads CASSQEVGSPNGRETQYF. DNA for the CDR3: TGCGCCAGCAGCCAAGAGGTCGGATCGCCTAATGGGCGAGAGACCCAGTACTTC.

The chain carries TRBV19 and TRBJ2-7; TRBD2 matches at 9 bases. This CDR3 spans 15 amino acids. V lost 5 bases to trimming and J lost 3 bases; unmatched junction nucleotides: 8. Per the germline V gene, CDR1 is LNHDA and CDR2 is SQIVND (reference sequence). The CDR3 loop reads CASSGETSGNYEQYF. The CDR3 nucleotides are TGTGCCAGTAGTGGGGAGACTAGCGGCAACTACGAGCAGTACTTC.

The chain is built from TRBV27 and TRBJ2-1; D may be TRBD1 (5 bases). Trimming cost V 3 bases and J 10 bases, with 19 bases left between them. CDR3 size: 15 residues. Germline loops: CDR1 MNHEY, CDR2 SMNVEV (reference sequence). DNA of the CDR3: TGTGCCAGCAGTTTCGGTCAGGGAAGCCCCAAGGAGCAGTTCTTC. This gives the protein CASSFGQGSPKEQFF.

This chain uses TRBV19 with TRBJ1-1; possibly TRBD1 for D (5 bases). V lost 3 bases and J lost 1, with 15 bases in between. CDR1 is LNHDA and CDR2 is SQIVND in the germline V gene (reference sequence). The CDR3 has 16 residues. CDR3 region: CASSIPTWDGNTEAFF. The CDR3 coding sequence is TGTGCCAGTAGTATCCCGACCTGGGACGGGAACACTGAAGCTTTCTTT.

This clone was seen just once. The gene calls are TRBV5-1 and TRBJ2-3; 13 bases line up with TRBD2. The germline V gene has CDR1 SGHRS and CDR2 YFSETQ. This CDR3 is 15 amino acids long. After removal of 7 bases from V and 3 bases from J, the junction contained 5 bases not matched to a gene. The CDR3 reads CASRTSGSETDTQYF. CDR3 sequence (DNA): TGCGCCAGCCGGACTAGCGGGAGTGAAACAGATACGCAGTATTTT.

V gene TRBV27 combines with J gene TRBJ2-5; 10 nucleotides match TRBD1. The ends lost 5 bases at V and 5 bases at J; junction bases unmatched: 8. Germline V gene sequence: CDR1 MNHEY, CDR2 SMNVEV (reference sequence). This CDR3 spans 15 amino acids. DNA for the CDR3: TGTGCCAGCAGTCCCGGACAGGGGGGTTGGGAGACCCAGTACTTC. Translation: CASSPGQGGWETQYF.

The chain is built from TRBV28 and TRBJ1-5; 8 positions match TRBD1. Germline CDR1 and CDR2: MDHEN and SYDVKM. The CDR3 runs to 17 residues. V was clipped by 4 bases and J by 3 bases; unmatched bases: 11. CDR3 DNA sequence: TGTGCCAGCAGTTCCGCCCAGGGACAGGCCCACAATCAGCCCCAGCATTTT. Translation gives CASSSAQGQAHNQPQHF.

The CDR3 protein is CASSELRQGGEKLFF. The CDR3 nucleotides read TGTGCCAGCAGTGAACTCAGACAGGGCGGCGAAAAACTGTTTTTT. The chain links TRBV25-1 to TRBJ1-4; TRBD1 matches 7 bases. The length of the CDR3 is 15 residues. The J segment lost 8 bases and the V segment lost 2 bases, leaving 8 bases of the junction unmatched. Germline V lookup: CDR1 MGHDK, CDR2 SYGVNS.

The genes are TRBV5-1 and TRBJ2-3, with 7 bases fitting TRBD2. CDR1 SGHRS and CDR2 YFSETQ come from the germline V gene. The CDR3 totals 14 residues. The trim removed 6 bases at V and 0 bases at J, leaving 4 bases unmatched. CDR3 protein: CASKPAGSTDTQYF. As DNA, the CDR3 is TGCGCCAGCAAGCCAGCGGGGAGCACAGATACGCAGTATTTT.

This clone is a singleton in its sample. This sequence joins TRBV29-1 and TRBJ2-1; perhaps TRBD2 as D (6 bases). CDR3 length: 14 amino acids. Germline V gene lookup returns CDR1 SQVTM and CDR2 ANQGSEA. The germline V and J ends were trimmed by 5 bases and 7 bases, with 18 bases remaining between them. Here the CDR3 reads CSVSRDSEANEQFF. In DNA, the CDR3 is TGCAGCGTTTCCCGGGACTCCGAAGCAAATGAGCAGTTCTTC.

V usage is TRBV11-2 and J usage is TRBJ2-7, with unresolved D. Per the germline V gene, CDR1 is SGHAT and CDR2 is FQNNGV. V dropped 1 base and J dropped 5 bases, with 12 bases sitting between them. CDR3 size: 14 residues. The CDR3 here is CASSLGSSSDEQYF. The CDR3 DNA follows: TGTGCCAGCAGCTTAGGGTCTAGTTCCGACGAGCAGTACTTC.

V usage is TRBV18 and J usage is TRBJ2-2; D might be TRBD1 or TRBD2, each matching 5 bases. CDR3 size: 15 residues. V dropped 3 bases and J dropped 1 base, with 9 bases sitting between them. In germline, CDR1 is KGHSH, CDR2 LQKENI. CDR3 coding DNA: TGTGCCAGCTCACCGGGGACGGAGAACACCGGGGAGCTGTTTTTT. Translation gives CASSPGTENTGELFF.

The gene calls are TRBV25-1 and TRBJ1-4; tentatively, D is TRBD1 (5 bases). Germline V gene sequence: CDR1 MGHDK, CDR2 SYGVNS. The CDR3 has 15 residues. Trimming took 3 bases from V and 3 from J, leaving 11 bases between them. CDR3 sequence: CASSDYSGSNEKLFF. In DNA form, the CDR3 reads TGTGCCAGCAGTGATTATTCAGGGTCTAATGAAAAACTGTTTTTT.

This rearrangement joins TRBV10-1 to TRBJ2-2; weak D call: TRBD2 (5 bases). The V and J ends lost 7 bases and 6 bases respectively, with 9 bases between them. Germline V CDR1 and CDR2: WNHNN, SYGVQD (reference sequence). This CDR3 has 12 residues. The CDR3 nucleotides read TGCGCCAGCATCGGGGATGCCGGGGAGCTGTTTTTT. It is translated as CASIGDAGELFF.

V is TRBV5-1 and J is TRBJ2-5; D is undetermined. The V gene's germline CDR1 is SGHRS and CDR2 YFSETQ. Trimming removed 0 bases at V and 2 bases at J, with 11 bases between. The CDR3 runs 15 residues. Here the CDR3 DNA reads TGCGCCAGCAGCTTGGACGGAAGAGTACAAGAGACCCAGTACTTC. Translation: CASSLDGRVQETQYF. Together with reference TRBV5-1 and TRBJ2-5, the CDR3 gives the full variable domain: KAGVTQTPRYLIKTRGQQVTLSCSPISGHRSVSWYQQTPGQGLQFLFEYFSETQRNKGNFPGRFSGRQFSNSRSEMNVSTLELGDSALYLCASSLDGRVQETQYFGPGTRLLVL.

This clone was detected only once. The chain recombines TRBV11-3 with TRBJ2-1; 10 bases fit TRBD2. Germline V gives CDR1 SGHNT, CDR2 YENEEA. CDR3 length equals 17 residues. Unmatched junction bases numbered 8, after V lost 1 base and J lost 5 bases. The DNA for the CDR3 is TGTGCCAGCAGCTTAGGGGTTAGCGGGAGGCGACACAATGAGCAGTTCTTC. This translates into CASSLGVSGRRHNEQFF.

The rearrangement uses TRBV2 and TRBJ2-5; no firm D call. V lost 6 bases to trimming and J lost 1 base, with 3 bases between them. Germline values: CDR1 SNHLY, CDR2 FYNNEI. This CDR3 has 11 residues. The CDR3 protein is CASSSQETQYF. In DNA, the CDR3 is TGTGCCAGCAGCTCCCAAGAGACCCAGTACTTC.

The chain couples TRBV6-1 to TRBJ2-5; D gene unclear. V was pared by 6 bases and J by 1 base, with 12 bases between. There are 14 residues in the CDR3. Germline lookup yields CDR1 MNHNS and CDR2 SASEGT. In nucleotides, the CDR3 is TGTGCCAGCAGGGACCATCCTACCCAAGAGACCCAGTACTTC. This sequence encodes CASRDHPTQETQYF.

The chain uses TRBV18 and TRBJ1-1; the D gene is possibly TRBD1 (5 bases). CDR3 length: 16 amino acids. The V end lost 1 base, the J end lost 1 base, and 13 bases lay between the germline ends. Germline V gene lookup returns CDR1 KGHSH and CDR2 LQKENI. The chain's CDR3 is CASSPQALGENTEAFF. The CDR3 bases are TGTGCCAGCTCACCACAAGCCCTAGGGGAGAACACTGAAGCTTTCTTT.